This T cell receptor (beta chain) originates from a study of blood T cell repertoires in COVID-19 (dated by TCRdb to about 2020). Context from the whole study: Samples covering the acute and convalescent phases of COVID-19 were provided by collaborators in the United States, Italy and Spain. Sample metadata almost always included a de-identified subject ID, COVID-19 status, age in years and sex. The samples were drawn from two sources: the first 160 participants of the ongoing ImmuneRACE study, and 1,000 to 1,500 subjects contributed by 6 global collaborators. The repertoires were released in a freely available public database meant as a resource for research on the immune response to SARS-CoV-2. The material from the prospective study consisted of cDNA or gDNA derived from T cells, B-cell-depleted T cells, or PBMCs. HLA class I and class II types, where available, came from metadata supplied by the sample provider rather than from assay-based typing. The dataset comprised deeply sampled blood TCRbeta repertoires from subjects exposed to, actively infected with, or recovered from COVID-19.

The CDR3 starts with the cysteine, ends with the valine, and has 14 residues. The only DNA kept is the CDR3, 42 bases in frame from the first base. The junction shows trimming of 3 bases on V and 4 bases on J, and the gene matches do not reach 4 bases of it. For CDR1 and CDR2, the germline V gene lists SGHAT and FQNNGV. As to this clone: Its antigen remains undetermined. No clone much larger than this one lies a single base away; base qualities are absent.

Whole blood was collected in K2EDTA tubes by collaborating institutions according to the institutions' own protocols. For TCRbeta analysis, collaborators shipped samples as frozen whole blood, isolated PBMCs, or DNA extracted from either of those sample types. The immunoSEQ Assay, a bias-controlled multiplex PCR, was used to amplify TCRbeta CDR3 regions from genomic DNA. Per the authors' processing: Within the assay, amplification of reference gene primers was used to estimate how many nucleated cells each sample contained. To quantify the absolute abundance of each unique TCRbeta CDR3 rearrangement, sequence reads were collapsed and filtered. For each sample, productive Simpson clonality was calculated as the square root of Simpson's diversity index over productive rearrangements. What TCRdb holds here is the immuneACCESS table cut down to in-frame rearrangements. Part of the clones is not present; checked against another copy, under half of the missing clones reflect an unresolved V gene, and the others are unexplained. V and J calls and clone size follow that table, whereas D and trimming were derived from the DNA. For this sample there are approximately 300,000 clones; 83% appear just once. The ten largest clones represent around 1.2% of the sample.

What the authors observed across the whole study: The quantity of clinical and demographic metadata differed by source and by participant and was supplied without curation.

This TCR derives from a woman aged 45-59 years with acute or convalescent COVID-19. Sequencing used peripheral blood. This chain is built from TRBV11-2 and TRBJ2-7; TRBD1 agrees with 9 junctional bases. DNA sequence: TGTGCCAGCAGCTTGGGACAGGGTCCTTACGAGCAGTACGTC. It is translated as CASSLGQGPYEQYV.